These 10 T cell receptor beta chains originate from one sample sequenced in a study of early T cells in non-severe SARS-CoV-2 infection. MiXCR, run by TCRdb on the 5' RACE reads, gives a single entry per CDR3 protein. The top ten hold 4.2% of the sample, which has fewer than 55,000 distinct CDR3 sequences, approximately 10% seen once. Sequencing was carried out using whole blood. These receptor sequences come from an adult who was a healthcare worker with PCR-confirmed SARS-CoV-2 infection or an uninfected control (not recorded which).

This clonotype was picked up many times. At one end the junction does not follow the germline gene, possibly because of a read error. Here the CDR3 DNA reads TGCAGTGCCCCATTGGGACTAGCGGGGGAAGTGAGGTTT. This encodes CSAPLGLAGEVRF. This chain uses TRBV20-1 with TRBJ2-3, with 14 bases matching TRBD2. In germline, CDR1 is DFQATT, CDR2 SNEGSKA (reference sequence). The CDR3 loop spans 13 amino acids.

This clonotype was seen more than once but under ten times. CDR3: CASSLALVGTEAFF. DNA of the CDR3: TGCGCCAGCAGCTTGGCCCTGGTCGGGACTGAAGCTTTCTTT. This sequence joins TRBV5-1 and TRBJ1-1; D remains unclear. The CDR3 loop spans 14 amino acids. V gave up 0 bases and J gave up 5 bases, with 11 bases separating them. In germline, CDR1 is SGHRS, CDR2 YFSETQ.

The sample holds many counts of this clonotype. V usage is TRBV6-2 or TRBV6-3 and J usage is TRBJ2-1; 9 bases fit TRBD2. The germline V gene has CDR1 MNHEY and CDR2 SVGEGT. The ends lost 0 bases at V and 5 bases at J; junction bases unmatched: 2. The CDR3 loop spans 15 amino acids. CDR3 sequence reads: CASSYSLAGNNEQFF. The CDR3 coding sequence is TGTGCCAGCAGTTACTCTCTAGCGGGAAACAATGAGCAGTTCTTC.

This clonotype was recorded many times. The chain uses TRBV7-9 and TRBJ1-1; D may be TRBD1 (5 bases). This CDR3 has 14 residues. Per germline, CDR1 SEHNR and CDR2 FQNEAQ (reference sequence). V lost 1 base, J lost 0 bases, and 6 bases lay in between. The CDR3 protein is CASSLGQMNTEAFF. CDR3 coding DNA: TGTGCCAGCAGCTTAGGACAGATGAACACTGAAGCTTTCTTT.

This clonotype was counted many times. The rearrangement joins TRBV3-1 to TRBJ1-5; D gene uncertain. Trimming removed 4 bases from V and 3 bases from J, with 4 bases in between. The CDR3 covers 12 residues. CDR1 LGHDT and CDR2 YNNKEL come from the germline V gene (reference sequence). This chain's CDR3 is CASSRANQPQHF. The CDR3 DNA follows: TGTGCCAGCAGCCGGGCCAATCAGCCCCAGCATTTT.

The chain employs TRBV6-5 and TRBJ2-3; TRBD2 is a possible D gene (6 bases). Germline-derived CDR1 and CDR2 are MNHEY and SVGAGI. The CDR3 spans 14 residues. Trimming took 7 bases from V and 1 from J, leaving 12 bases between them. As DNA, the CDR3 is TGTGCCAGCACCAGCGGGCAGGGCACAGATACGCAGTATTTT. Protein sequence: CASTSGQGTDTQYF.

This clonotype came up many times. This chain connects TRBV5-1 to TRBJ2-5; D unclear. The germline gives CDR1 SGHRS, CDR2 YFSETQ. The CDR3 runs 13 residues. V was shortened by 0 bases and J by 5 bases, with 8 bases between the two germline ends. This CDR3 reads CASSLASPETQYF. Here the CDR3 DNA reads TGCGCCAGCAGCTTGGCTTCCCCGGAGACCCAGTACTTC.

The V call is TRBV30, the J call TRBJ2-1, with D unclear. Trimming cost V 1 base and J 11 bases, with 12 bases left between them. The CDR3 contains 12 residues. Germline V gene lookup returns CDR1 GTSNPN and CDR2 SVGIG (reference sequence). The CDR3 reads CAWSGALRKQFF. In nucleotides, the CDR3 is TGTGCCTGGAGTGGGGCATTACGAAAGCAGTTCTTC.

In its sample, this clonotype was seen many times. The gene calls are TRBV27 and TRBJ1-2; unclear D gene. Germline V gene sequence: CDR1 MNHEY, CDR2 SMNVEV (reference sequence). V dropped 2 bases and J dropped 8 bases, with 9 bases sitting between them. This CDR3 has 12 amino acids. CDR3 sequence: CASSLGGFGYTF. CDR3 coding DNA: TGTGCCAGCAGTTTAGGAGGGTTCGGCTACACCTTC.

The rearrangement uses TRBV5-4 and TRBJ2-1; D is ambiguous. Germline V gene data show CDR1 as SGHNT and CDR2 as YYREEE (reference sequence). V was pared by 4 bases and J by 5 bases, with 16 bases between. CDR3 length equals 15 residues. In DNA form, the CDR3 reads TGTGCCAGCAGCCCAGGAGCCATCCGGAACAATGAGCAGTTCTTC. Its protein product is CASSPGAIRNNEQFF.